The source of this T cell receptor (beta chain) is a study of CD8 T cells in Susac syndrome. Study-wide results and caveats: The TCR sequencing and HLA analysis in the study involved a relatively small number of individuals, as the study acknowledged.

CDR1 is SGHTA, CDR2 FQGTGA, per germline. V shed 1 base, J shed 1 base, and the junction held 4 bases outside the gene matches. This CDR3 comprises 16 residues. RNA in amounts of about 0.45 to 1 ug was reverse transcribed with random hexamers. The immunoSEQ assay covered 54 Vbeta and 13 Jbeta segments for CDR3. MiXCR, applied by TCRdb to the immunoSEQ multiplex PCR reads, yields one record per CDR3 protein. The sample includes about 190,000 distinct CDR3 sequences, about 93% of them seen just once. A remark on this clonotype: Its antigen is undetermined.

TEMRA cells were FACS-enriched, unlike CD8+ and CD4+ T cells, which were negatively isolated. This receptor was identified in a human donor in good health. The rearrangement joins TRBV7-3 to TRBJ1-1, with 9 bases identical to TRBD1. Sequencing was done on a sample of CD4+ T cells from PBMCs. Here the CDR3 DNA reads TGTGCCAGCAGCTTAAGGGGACAGGGAGGGAACACTGAAGCTTTCTTT. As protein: CASSLRGQGGNTEAFF.